The 23 T cell receptor beta chains reported below all come from one sample, sequenced in a study of vaccination and CD4 T cells after COVID-19. Stated treatment: roughly 10-day PBMC culture with coronavirus spike peptide pools or control peptides (ViraFEST assay). For these TCRs, the target antigens are not known. The assay that was used to sequence DNA from cultured CD4+ T cells was the Oncomine TCR Beta short-read assay. TCRdb re-derived calls from the PCR reads in MiXCR, one entry per CDR3 protein. This sample yields about 20,000 distinct CDR3 sequences, of which around 52% are seen a single time; about 8.2% belongs to the top ten. The specimen sequenced was CD4+ T cells from blood, cultured in vitro. All receptors come from a human donor who had recovered from COVID-19.

This sequence joins TRBV7-2 and TRBJ2-7; 15 bases line up with TRBD2. CDR3 size: 18 residues. Per the germline V gene, CDR1 is SGHTA and CDR2 is FQGNSA. The V segment lost 1 base and the J segment 3 bases; nucleotides outside the gene matches: 7. CDR3 nucleotide sequence: TGTGCCAGCAGCTTAGTGGCGGGACTAGCGGGGGGCTACTACGAGCAGTACTTC. Translating gives CASSLVAGLAGGYYEQYF.

The chain recombines TRBV7-9 with TRBJ1-3; D gene ambiguous. Trimming shortened V by 5 bases and J by 4 bases, and 15 bases separated the two germline ends. The germline V gene has CDR1 SEHNR and CDR2 FQNEAQ (reference sequence). This CDR3 has 15 residues. As DNA, the CDR3 is TGTGCCAGCAGCCCAAAGATTCGGATCGGAAACACCATATATTTT. It codes for CASSPKIRIGNTIYF.

This clonotype came up a few times. The chain employs TRBV20-1 and TRBJ1-2; D remains ambiguous. CDR3 length: 12 amino acids. CDR1 and CDR2 from the germline V gene are DFQATT and SNEGSKA (reference sequence). With 6 bases removed from V and 2 bases from J, the gap between germline ends came to 10 bases. CDR3 DNA: TGCAGTGCCCCCCACAACAACTATGGCTACACCTTC. Its translation: CSAPHNNYGYTF.

The chain is built from TRBV7-9 and TRBJ2-5; D not resolved. V was shortened by 3 bases and J by 5 bases, with 7 bases between the two germline ends. CDR3 length: 12 residues. Germline CDR1 and CDR2: SEHNR and FQNEAQ (reference sequence). The CDR3 region is CASSFLGETQYF. CDR3 DNA sequence: TGTGCCAGCAGCTTCCTAGGGGAGACCCAGTACTTC.

This clonotype was observed a few times. The V and J genes are TRBV27 and TRBJ1-2; no reliable D call. V was trimmed by 4 bases and J by 3 bases, leaving 15 bases between them. CDR3 length: 15 amino acids. The germline CDR1 and CDR2 sequences are MNHEY and SMNVEV (reference sequence). The chain's CDR3 is CASSSAKGGDYGYTF. CDR3 coding DNA: TGTGCCAGCAGTTCAGCGAAGGGTGGTGACTATGGCTACACCTTC.

The V call is TRBV7-8, the J call TRBJ1-2; D gene ambiguous. Deletions cut 4 bases from V and 1 base from J, with 19 bases between. Per the germline V gene, CDR1 is SGHVS and CDR2 is FQNEAQ. The CDR3 has 17 amino acids. Here the CDR3 reads CASSSGSNGLGNYGYTF. The DNA for the CDR3 is TGTGCCAGCAGCTCCGGGTCCAACGGACTCGGTAACTATGGCTACACCTTC.

The rearrangement uses TRBV19 and TRBJ1-5, with a weak D call TRBD1 (6 bases). The CDR3 extends over 15 amino acids. Trimming pared 7 bases from V and 3 bases from J, leaving 16 bases between. Germline loops: CDR1 LNHDA, CDR2 SQIVND (reference sequence). The CDR3 is CASTLVTGFNQPQHF. The CDR3 region has the DNA TGTGCCAGTACGTTAGTTACAGGGTTCAATCAGCCCCAGCATTTT.

This rearrangement joins TRBV28 to TRBJ1-2; 7 positions agree with TRBD1. The CDR3 loop spans 14 amino acids. The germline V gene has CDR1 MDHEN and CDR2 SYDVKM. With 3 bases clipped from V and 2 bases from J, the junction kept 3 bases outside the gene matches. CDR3 nucleotide sequence: TGTGCCAGCAGTTTTCAGGGACAGAACTATGGCTACACCTTC. Its translation: CASSFQGQNYGYTF.

This chain links TRBV18 with TRBJ2-2; no firm D call. Trimming left V 0 bases short and J 2 bases short, with 1 base between. Looked up from germline, CDR1 is KGHSH and CDR2 is LQKENI. The CDR3 runs to 13 residues. CDR3 loop: CASSPPNTGELFF. The DNA of the CDR3 is TGTGCCAGCTCACCACCAAACACCGGGGAGCTGTTTTTT.

The chain uses TRBV2 and TRBJ2-1; 7 nucleotides agree with TRBD2. Looked up from germline, CDR1 is SNHLY and CDR2 is FYNNEI. This CDR3 has 18 amino acids. Trimming at V came to 5 bases and at J to 3 bases, leaving 16 bases not matched to a gene. This CDR3 is CASSKTEIRLAVYNEQFF. In DNA form, the CDR3 reads TGTGCCAGCAGTAAGACAGAGATAAGACTAGCAGTCTACAATGAGCAGTTCTTC.

V gene TRBV5-8 combines with J gene TRBJ2-7; 7 bases match TRBD1. The germline V gene has CDR1 SGHTS and CDR2 YDEGEE. The CDR3 is 12 amino acids. V shed 4 bases, J shed 8 bases, and the junction held 6 bases outside the gene matches. The CDR3 DNA reads TGTGCCAGCAGCCCACAGGGGTATAAGCAGTACTTC. It encodes CASSPQGYKQYF.

The chain combines TRBV6-1 with TRBJ2-5; 7 bases line up with TRBD2. With V trimmed by 5 bases and J by 1 base, 19 bases remained unmatched. CDR1 and CDR2 (germline): MNHNS, SASEGT. The CDR3 extends over 19 amino acids. The CDR3, as DNA: TGTGCCAGCAGTCGTACCCCCCCAGTTGGCGGGGGTCTCCAAGAGACCCAGTACTTC. Encoded protein: CASSRTPPVGGGLQETQYF.

The genes are TRBV24-1 and TRBJ2-1; the D gene is possibly TRBD2 (5 bases). The CDR3 contains 13 residues. Trimming took off 1 base at V and 10 bases at J, with 10 bases between the two ends. Germline-derived CDR1 and CDR2 are KGHDR and SFDVKD. CDR3 sequence: CATSDFALAEQFF. The CDR3 DNA follows: TGTGCCACCAGTGATTTTGCCCTAGCCGAGCAGTTCTTC.

The chain links TRBV28 to TRBJ2-4; tentatively, D is TRBD2 (5 bases). V lost 6 bases, J lost 1 base, and 13 bases lay in between. The germline V gene encodes CDR1 MDHEN and CDR2 SYDVKM. There are 15 residues in the CDR3. For the CDR3, the DNA is TGTGCCAGCAGCCCCGTGGGAGCGGCCAAAAACATTCAGTACTTC. Protein sequence: CASSPVGAAKNIQYF.

The chain is built from TRBV7-9 and TRBJ1-1, with TRBD1 identical over 7 bases. CDR3 size: 14 residues. Losses at the gene ends were 4 bases for V and 0 bases for J; bases not matched to a gene: 2. The germline CDR1 and CDR2 sequences are SEHNR and FQNEAQ (reference sequence). CDR3: CASSWTGMNTEAFF. CDR3 DNA sequence: TGTGCCAGCAGCTGGACAGGCATGAACACTGAAGCTTTCTTT.

The chain couples TRBV20-1 to TRBJ1-1, with D maybe TRBD1 (5 bases). The CDR3 is made up of 15 amino acids. CDR1 is DFQATT, CDR2 SNEGSKA, per germline (reference sequence). Trimming took 3 bases from V and 4 from J, leaving 18 bases between them. This CDR3 is CSASRALRAGTEAFF. CDR3 DNA sequence: TGCAGTGCTAGTCGCGCACTCAGGGCTGGCACTGAAGCTTTCTTT.

J is TRBJ1-1 and V is TRBV20-1, with D possibly TRBD1 on 5 matching bases. In germline, CDR1 is DFQATT, CDR2 SNEGSKA (reference sequence). The CDR3 loop spans 15 amino acids. V lost 0 bases and J lost 6, with 17 bases in between. CDR3 DNA: TGCAGTGCTAGAGATACGGGACGGGCGGGAGCTGAAGCTTTCTTT. It translates to CSARDTGRAGAEAFF.

The rearrangement joins TRBV7-8 to TRBJ1-1, with no clear D. The CDR3 spans 13 residues. The germline V gene encodes CDR1 SGHVS and CDR2 FQNEAQ. Between the trimmed V and J ends, which lost 2 bases and 3 bases, there was a span of 7 bases. The DNA of the CDR3 is TGTGCCAGCAGCTTATCGCCGGACACTGAAGCTTTCTTT. Protein: CASSLSPDTEAFF.

This chain links TRBV14 with TRBJ1-5; maybe TRBD1 (6 bases). The CDR3 sequence is 13 residues long. CDR1 and CDR2 from the germline V gene are SGHDN and FVKESK. V lost 4 bases, J lost 7 bases, and 11 bases lay in between. CDR3 residues: CASSLGQFQPQHF. The CDR3 DNA reads as TGTGCCAGCAGCCTCGGACAGTTCCAGCCCCAGCATTTT.

The chain recombines TRBV10-3 with TRBJ2-7; TRBD2 matches at 12 bases. V lost 8 bases and J lost 5; bases outside the gene matches: 7. The CDR3 totals 14 residues. Germline V gene data show CDR1 as ENHRY and CDR2 as SYGVKD. CDR3 protein: CAIRPSGRANEQYF. The CDR3 DNA reads TGTGCCATCCGTCCTAGCGGGAGGGCCAACGAGCAGTACTTC.

There are a few counts of this clonotype. CDR3 in amino acids: CASSLAQGGNQPQHF. DNA of the CDR3: TGTGCCAGCAGCTTAGCGCAGGGCGGCAATCAGCCCCAGCATTTT. The V and J genes are TRBV7-2 and TRBJ1-5, with D tentatively TRBD1 (5 bases). CDR1 is SGHTA, CDR2 FQGNSA, per germline. The CDR3 has 15 amino acids. The V end was cut by 0 bases, the J end by 2 bases, with 8 bases between.

The chain is built from TRBV7-6 and TRBJ2-5; 11 nucleotides line up with TRBD2. The CDR3 loop spans 18 amino acids. Germline CDR1 SGHVS, CDR2 FNYEAQ. V shed 1 base, J shed 5 bases, and the junction held 12 bases outside the gene matches. The CDR3, as DNA: TGTGCCAGCAGCTTAGGATTGTCTAGCGGGAGGCAGGGCGAGACCCAGTACTTC. Amino acids: CASSLGLSSGRQGETQYF. The variable domain in full, completed from reference TRBV7-6 and TRBJ2-5, reads GAGVSQSPRYKVTKRGQDVALRCDPISGHVSLYWYRQALGQGPEFLTYFNYEAQQDKSGLPNDRFSAERPEGSISTLTIQRTEQRDSAMYRCASSLGLSSGRQGETQYFGPGTRLLVL.

Comments on this clonotype: One junction end disagrees with the germline gene, perhaps due to a read error. The chain has TRBV7-7 and TRBJ2-5, with D possibly TRBD2 on 5 matching bases. CDR1 and CDR2 from the germline V gene are SSHAT and FNYEAQ (reference sequence). This CDR3 has 16 residues. The CDR3 bases are TGTGCTAGCAGCTTGTCCAAAACTAGTTTCGGGGAGACCCAGTACTTC. Its translation is CASSLSKTSFGETQYF.